These 21 T cell receptor beta chains came from one sample sequenced in a study of T cell changes during pregnancy in multiple sclerosis. Assay: immunoSEQ multiplex PCR; the TCRdb copy retains only in-frame clones and omits some. The sample consists of about 20,000 clones, around 90% of them appearing once. Sequencing used CD8+ T cells from peripheral blood mononuclear cells, obtained in the second trimester of pregnancy. Receptors were obtained from a female donor in good health, enrolled as a control in a pregnancy study.

Relative to its sample, this clone is large (0.1 to 1%). Additional DNA sequences in this sample encode the identical CDR3. CDR3 protein: CASSQSDNEQFF. Here the CDR3 DNA reads TGTGCCAGCAGCCAGTCGGACAATGAGCAGTTCTTC. V and J are TRBV4-2 and TRBJ2-1, with D unresolved. The CDR3 is made up of 12 amino acids. CDR1 LGHNA and CDR2 YNFKEQ come from the germline V gene. With 3 bases removed from V and 5 bases from J, the gap between germline ends came to 5 bases.

The J gene is TRBJ2-1, the V gene TRBV28; 10 positions agree with TRBD2. The V gene's germline CDR1 is MDHEN and CDR2 SYDVKM. The ends lost 4 bases at V and 1 base at J; junction bases unmatched: 7. This CDR3 spans 17 amino acids. CDR3 loop: CASSWASGSLSYNEQFF. In DNA form, the CDR3 reads TGTGCCAGCAGTTGGGCTAGCGGGAGCCTGTCCTACAATGAGCAGTTCTTC.

This chain connects TRBV10-2 to TRBJ2-3, with 10 bases identical to TRBD2. This CDR3 is 14 amino acids long. Germline V gene lookup returns CDR1 WSHSY and CDR2 SAAADI. V was clipped by 7 bases and J by 4 bases; unmatched bases: 5. CDR3 residues: CASNRLAGADTQYF. The DNA of the CDR3 is TGCGCCAGCAATCGGCTAGCGGGAGCAGATACGCAGTATTTT.

The chain recombines TRBV12-5 with TRBJ1-4; D is uncertain. Trimming removed 4 bases at V and 0 bases at J, with 3 bases between. Germline assignment: CDR1 LGHNT and CDR2 FRNRAP. The CDR3 spans 13 residues. In DNA, the CDR3 is TGTGCTAGTGGTTCCGCAACTAATGAAAAACTGTTTTTT. It codes for CASGSATNEKLFF.

The V call is TRBV4-1, the J call TRBJ2-2; 10 bases line up with TRBD1. The trim removed 1 base at V and 5 bases at J, leaving 4 bases unmatched. The length of the CDR3 is 16 residues. CDR1 MGHRA and CDR2 YSYEKL come from the germline V gene. DNA for the CDR3: TGCGCCAGCAGCCAAGTTGGGACAGGGGAGACCGGGGAGCTGTTTTTT. Protein: CASSQVGTGETGELFF.

This clone has only a few counts. This chain uses TRBV6-1 with TRBJ1-5, with D maybe TRBD1 (5 bases). The V gene's germline CDR1 is MNHNS and CDR2 SASEGT. CDR3 size: 14 residues. Trimming pared 1 base from V and 11 bases from J, leaving 15 bases between. The CDR3 protein is CASSEGPSGGAQHF. DNA for the CDR3: TGTGCCAGCAGTGAAGGACCCTCCGGAGGGGCCCAGCATTTT.

The CDR3 protein is CASSLDPGDTQYF. As DNA, the CDR3 is TGTGCCAGCAGCTTAGATCCGGGTGATACGCAGTATTTT. The rearrangement uses TRBV11-2 and TRBJ2-3; no firm D call. Trimming removed 0 bases from V and 6 bases from J, with 7 bases in between. The germline CDR1 and CDR2 sequences are SGHAT and FQNNGV. The CDR3 extends over 13 amino acids.

V is TRBV11-2 and J is TRBJ2-1, with TRBD2 identical over 14 bases. The germline gives CDR1 SGHAT, CDR2 FQNNGV. Trimming at V came to 5 bases and at J to 7 bases, leaving 4 bases not matched to a gene. This CDR3 contains 15 residues. The CDR3 here is CASSPWTSGRNEQFF. The CDR3 DNA is TGTGCCAGCAGCCCTTGGACTAGCGGGAGGAATGAGCAGTTCTTC.

A word on this clone: The junction does not match germline at one end; this may be a read error. The rearrangement links TRBV9 to TRBJ2-5; tentatively, D is TRBD2 (5 bases). Germline V gives CDR1 SGDLS, CDR2 YYNGEE. The CDR3 extends over 12 amino acids. CDR3 in DNA: TGTGCCAGCAGCGATCGACGGGAAGCCCCGCACTTC. It specifies CASSDRREAPHF.

The chain combines TRBV28 with TRBJ2-2; 9 nucleotides line up with TRBD1. The CDR3 is 14 residues long. Germline CDR1 is MDHEN and CDR2 is SYDVKM. The ends lost 10 bases at V and 5 bases at J; junction bases unmatched: 8. Written as DNA, the CDR3 is TGTGCCACAGCGGACAGGGGATTGACCGGGGAGCTGTTTTTT. Translated, it gives CATADRGLTGELFF.

The rearrangement links TRBV5-1 to TRBJ2-1; no clear D gene. The CDR3 extends over 12 amino acids. V lost 4 bases and J 5 bases, leaving 7 bases between the germline ends. Germline CDR1 is SGHRS and CDR2 is YFSETQ. CDR3 DNA sequence: TGCGCCAGCAGCGTCCAGGACAATGAGCAGTTCTTC. Translation gives CASSVQDNEQFF.

A word on this clone: The identical CDR3 is also encoded by other nucleotide sequences in the sample. The chain has TRBV5-5 and TRBJ1-5, with a possible D match to TRBD1 (5 bases). Germline V CDR1 and CDR2: SGHKS, YYEKEE (reference sequence). The germline V and J ends were trimmed by 0 bases and 3 bases, with 7 bases remaining between them. This CDR3 has 14 residues. The DNA of the CDR3 is TGTGCCAGCAGCTTGGGACAGAACAATCAGCCCCAGCATTTT. Translation: CASSLGQNNQPQHF. The entire variable domain, with the rest obtained from reference TRBV5-5 and TRBJ1-5, is as follows: DAGVTQSPTHLIKTRGQQVTLRCSPISGHKSVSWYQQVLGQGPQFIFQYYEKEERGRGNFPDRFSARQFPNYSSELNVNALLLGDSALYLCASSLGQNNQPQHFGDGTRLSIL.

The gene calls are TRBV28 and TRBJ2-7; possibly TRBD2 for D (7 bases). This CDR3 region has 17 residues. With 5 bases removed from V and 4 bases from J, the gap between germline ends came to 24 bases. The V gene's germline CDR1 is MDHEN and CDR2 SYDVKM. This CDR3 is CASSPQRGGANLYEQYF. In DNA form, the CDR3 reads TGTGCCAGCAGTCCCCAGAGGGGGGGGGCGAATTTGTACGAGCAGTACTTC.

The chain combines TRBV6-4 with TRBJ2-1, with 10 bases identical to TRBD2. Looked up from germline, CDR1 is MRHNA and CDR2 is SNTAGT. Trimming at V came to 3 bases and at J to 4 bases, leaving 3 bases not matched to a gene. CDR3 length equals 15 residues. CDR3 in DNA: TGTGCCAGCAGTGAAAAGCGGGAGGGATACAATGAGCAGTTCTTC. The encoded protein is CASSEKREGYNEQFF.

The CDR3 bases are TGTGCCAGCATTTCCGTGGGCGGGGCGGGCGAGCAGTACTTC. As protein: CASISVGGAGEQYF. The chain links TRBV2 to TRBJ2-7, with D possibly being TRBD2 (6 bases). The V end lost 7 bases, the J end lost 6 bases, and 19 bases lay between the germline ends. Germline CDR1 is SNHLY and CDR2 is FYNNEI. This CDR3 region has 14 residues.

V usage is TRBV6-4 and J usage is TRBJ2-2; D gene unclear. V lost 0 bases and J 2 bases, leaving 4 bases between the germline ends. This CDR3 is 14 amino acids long. Germline assignment: CDR1 MRHNA and CDR2 SNTAGT. The CDR3: CASSDSTNTGELFF. CDR3 in DNA: TGTGCCAGCAGTGACTCGACTAACACCGGGGAGCTGTTTTTT.

The chain employs TRBV7-9 and TRBJ2-7, with 13 bases lining up with TRBD2. V shed 5 bases, J shed 12 bases, and the junction held 13 bases outside the gene matches. Germline CDR1 and CDR2: SEHNR and FQNEAQ (reference sequence). CDR3 length equals 15 residues. CDR3 sequence reads: CASSQGTSGTVRGYF. CDR3 coding DNA: TGTGCCAGCAGCCAAGGGACTAGCGGGACGGTACGGGGGTACTTC.

V usage is TRBV6-1 and J usage is TRBJ2-1; TRBD2 might be the D (6 bases). The CDR3 has 13 residues. Trimming stripped 5 bases from V and 7 bases from J, with 12 bases between. Germline V CDR1 and CDR2: MNHNS, SASEGT. The chain's CDR3 is CASSIAEQNEQFF. The CDR3 DNA reads as TGTGCCAGCAGTATAGCGGAACAAAATGAGCAGTTCTTC.

This clone was seen more than once but under ten times. The rearrangement uses TRBV4-3 and TRBJ2-1; the D gene is possibly TRBD2 (5 bases). This CDR3 has 14 residues. V lost 0 bases and J 8 bases, leaving 11 bases between the germline ends. Germline assignment: CDR1 LGHNA and CDR2 YSLEER. The CDR3 loop reads CASSQDTERHEQFF. As DNA, the CDR3 is TGCGCCAGCAGCCAAGATACGGAGCGGCATGAGCAGTTCTTC.

V is TRBV4-1 and J is TRBJ2-1; D is perhaps TRBD1 (5 bases). V gave up 2 bases and J gave up 4 bases, with 18 bases separating them. This CDR3 spans 17 amino acids. Germline lookup yields CDR1 MGHRA and CDR2 YSYEKL. This chain's CDR3 is CASSQSLLDSLYNEQFF. CDR3 bases: TGCGCCAGCAGCCAATCACTTTTAGACAGCCTATACAATGAGCAGTTCTTC.

This clone was detected once. The chain couples TRBV19 to TRBJ1-5; weak D call: TRBD1 (6 bases). Germline CDR1 is LNHDA and CDR2 is SQIVND (reference sequence). This CDR3 has 16 amino acids. V shed 1 base and J shed 0 bases, with 10 bases lying between them. CDR3 nucleotides: TGTGCCAGTAGTATAGCAGGGGCGGGTAGCAATCAGCCCCAGCATTTT. This translates into CASSIAGAGSNQPQHF. Full variable domain (rest looked up from reference TRBV19 and TRBJ1-5): DGGITQSPKYLFRKEGQNVTLSCEQNLNHDAMYWYRQDPGQGLRLIYYSQIVNDFQKGDIAEGYSVSREKKESFPLTVTSAQKNPTAFYLCASSIAGAGSNQPQHFGDGTRLSIL.